Included here is one T cell receptor (beta chain) sequence, with context. The CDR3 spans 13 residues. Per the germline V gene, CDR1 is SGHTA and CDR2 is FQGTGA. V shed 1 base and J shed 7 bases, with 10 bases lying between them. The entry originates in a study of cytomegalovirus exposure and HLA in healthy donors. Some clones are missing from TCRdb's copy, which holds only in-frame ones; the method was immunoSEQ multiplex PCR. The top ten clones hold about an eighth of a sample with a few hundred thousand clones, over 80% of them seen once. This sequence was found in a woman in her 30s in good health and CMV-seropositive. The chain uses TRBV7-3 and TRBJ2-5; D might be TRBD1 or TRBD2, each matching 6 bases. Sequenced material: PBMCs. CDR3 region: CASSLIQGGTQYF. CDR3 DNA: TGTGCCAGCAGCTTAATACAGGGAGGGACCCAGTACTTC. The full variable domain, its missing parts supplied by reference TRBV7-3 and TRBJ2-5, is GAGVSQTPSNKVTEKGKYVELRCDPISGHTALYWYRQSLGQGPEFLIYFQGTGAADDSGLPNDRFFAVRPEGSVSTLKIQRTERGDSAVYLCASSLIQGGTQYFGPGTRLLVL.